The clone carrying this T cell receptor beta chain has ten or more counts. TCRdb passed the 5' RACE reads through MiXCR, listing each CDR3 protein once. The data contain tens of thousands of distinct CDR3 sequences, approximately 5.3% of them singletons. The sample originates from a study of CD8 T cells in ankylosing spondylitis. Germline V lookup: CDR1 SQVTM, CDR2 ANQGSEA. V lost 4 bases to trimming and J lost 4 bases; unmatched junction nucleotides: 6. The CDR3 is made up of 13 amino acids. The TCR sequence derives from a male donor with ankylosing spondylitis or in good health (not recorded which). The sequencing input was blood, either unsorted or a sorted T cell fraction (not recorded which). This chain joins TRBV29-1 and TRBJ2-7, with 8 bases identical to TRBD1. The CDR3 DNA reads TGCAGCGTTGGAGGACAGGGCGGTTACGAGCAGTACTTC. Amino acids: CSVGGQGGYEQYF.